These T cell receptor beta chains were read from a single sample in a study of T-cell reconstitution after alpha-beta-depleted transplantation in children. TCRdb reanalysed the PCR reads using MiXCR and keeps one entry per CDR3 protein. The table has about 340,000 distinct CDR3 sequences, less than 15% seen once. Material: PBMCs, obtained from the stem cell graft. All receptors come from a human donor who donated a stem cell graft to a child with Fanconi anemia. The conserved cysteine and the conserved F or W are not part of the CDR3 here. A clone size is listed for some rows: how often the clone was seen (once, few, many), or a class if it is expanded.

V	J	size	length	CDR3
TRBV20-1	TRBJ1-1	.	10	SASGQLYEAF
TRBV27	TRBJ2-1	many	12	ASTGGRTYNEQF
TRBV10-1	TRBJ2-2	.	12	ASSSDRVAGELF
TRBV7-2	TRBJ2-1	many	12	ASSLRGLYNEQF
TRBV18	TRBJ2-7	few	11	ASSPPGLYEQY
TRBV11-2	TRBJ2-3	.	16	ASSLTSGGSSSTDTQY
TRBV29-1	TRBJ2-7	few	12	SVEGGLAGAEQY
TRBV29-1	TRBJ2-2	many	11	SVSTGGTGELF
TRBV5-1	TRBJ2-1	.	13	ASSLDGGAYNEQF
TRBV7-2	TRBJ1-2	few	13	ASSLFGTGIYGYT
TRBV5-1	TRBJ1-1	many	18	ASSLDGDRGAPVMNTEAF
TRBV5-1	TRBJ1-1	few	14	ASSLVIGVANTEAF
TRBV4-3	TRBJ2-5	.	14	ASSQVGAGGGETQY
TRBV5-1	TRBJ2-1	.	9	ASSEAGEQF
TRBV4-2	TRBJ2-3	many	12	ASSQEGALDTQY
TRBV24-1	TRBJ2-2	.	16	ATSDPRGSPGNTGELF
TRBV7-2	TRBJ2-3	few	14	ASSPRGGGAPDTQY
TRBV20-1	TRBJ2-2	.	11	SASGTGTGELF
TRBV5-1	TRBJ2-7	few	13	ASSLTRGANYEQY
TRBV12-3/TRBV12-4	TRBJ1-5	few	13	ASSLGVSPLVPQH
TRBV12-3/TRBV12-4	TRBJ2-2	.	12	ASTQDGNTGELF
TRBV18	TRBJ2-5	.	12	ASSYGLAGETQY
TRBV12-3/TRBV12-4	TRBJ1-1	many	11	ASRFTGETEAF
TRBV6-6	TRBJ2-1	.	9	ASSASNEQF
TRBV5-1	TRBJ1-6	.	15	ASSGHGAGGDNSPLH
TRBV28	TRBJ2-3	many	10	ASRRDRGSQY
TRBV4-3	TRBJ2-6	few	18	ASSQWTGGSIALGANVLT
TRBV6-4	TRBJ2-1	many	11	ASSDSQNNEQF
TRBV5-1	TRBJ1-1	.	13	ASSRMVQGNTEAF
TRBV28	TRBJ1-4	many	12	ASSGTLDNEKLF
TRBV3-1	TRBJ2-3	.	10	ASSHPWDTQY
TRBV15	TRBJ2-1	.	14	ATSKAGTGPYNEQF
TRBV21-1	TRBJ2-3	few	15	ASSRETLPQITDTQY
TRBV4-3	TRBJ2-1	few	12	ASSRGQIFNEQF
TRBV5-1	TRBJ2-5	.	11	ASSSQGAETQY
TRBV10-1	TRBJ2-1	.	14	ASTLTVGGTYNEQF
TRBV18	TRBJ1-6	few	10	ASSLDTLTLH
TRBV5-1	TRBJ2-5	few	13	ASSPGTGLRETQY
TRBV7-9	TRBJ2-2	few	13	ASSPWAQAAGELF
TRBV6-2/TRBV6-3	TRBJ1-1	many	12	ASSSDRLNTEAF
TRBV7-2	TRBJ1-6	.	12	ASSLAHESSPLH
TRBV3-1	TRBJ2-2	many	16	ASSQDFGTTGGTGELF
TRBV5-1	TRBJ1-4	.	14	ASSLASGKGNEKLF